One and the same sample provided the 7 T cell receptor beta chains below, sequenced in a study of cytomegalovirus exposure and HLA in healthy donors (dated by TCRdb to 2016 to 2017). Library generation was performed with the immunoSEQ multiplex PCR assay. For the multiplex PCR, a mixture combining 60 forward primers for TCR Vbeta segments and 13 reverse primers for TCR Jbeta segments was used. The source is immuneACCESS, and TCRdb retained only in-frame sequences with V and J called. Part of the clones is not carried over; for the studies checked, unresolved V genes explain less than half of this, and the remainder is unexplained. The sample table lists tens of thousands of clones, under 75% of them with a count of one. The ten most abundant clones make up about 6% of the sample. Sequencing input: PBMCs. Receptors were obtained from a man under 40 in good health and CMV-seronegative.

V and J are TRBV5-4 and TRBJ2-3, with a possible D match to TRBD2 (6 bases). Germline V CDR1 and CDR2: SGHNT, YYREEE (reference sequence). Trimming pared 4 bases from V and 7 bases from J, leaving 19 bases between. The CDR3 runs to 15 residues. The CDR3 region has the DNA TGTGCCAGCAGCCCGGGACTGGGGATTTCGTATACGCAGTATTTT. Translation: CASSPGLGISYTQYF.

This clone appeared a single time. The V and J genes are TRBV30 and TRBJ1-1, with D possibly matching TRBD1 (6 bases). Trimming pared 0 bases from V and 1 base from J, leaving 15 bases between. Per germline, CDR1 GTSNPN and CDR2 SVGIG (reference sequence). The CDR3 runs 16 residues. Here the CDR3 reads CAWSVVAGAENTEAFF. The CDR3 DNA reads TGTGCCTGGAGTGTGGTGGCAGGGGCGGAGAACACTGAAGCTTTCTTT.

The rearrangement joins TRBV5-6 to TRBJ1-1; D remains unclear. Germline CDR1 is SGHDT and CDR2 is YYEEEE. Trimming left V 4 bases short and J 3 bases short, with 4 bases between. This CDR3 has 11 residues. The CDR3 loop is CASSRDTEAFF. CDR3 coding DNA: TGTGCCAGCAGCCGCGACACTGAAGCTTTCTTT.

The CDR3 nucleotides read TGTGCCAGTGGAAGTCCGGGACAGGGTTTGTTCGGCAATCAGCCCCAGCATTTT. This codes for CASGSPGQGLFGNQPQHF. This chain uses TRBV19 with TRBJ1-5; 9 nucleotides align to TRBD1. The CDR3 length is 18 residues. The germline V gene has CDR1 LNHDA and CDR2 SQIVND (reference sequence). Germline trimming cut 8 bases from V and 2 bases from J; bases unmatched to any gene: 16.

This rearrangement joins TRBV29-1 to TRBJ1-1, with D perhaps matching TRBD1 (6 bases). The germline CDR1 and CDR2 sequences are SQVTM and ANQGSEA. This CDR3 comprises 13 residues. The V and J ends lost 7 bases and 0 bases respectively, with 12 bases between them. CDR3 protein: CSGTGTLNTEAFF. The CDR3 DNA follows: TGCAGCGGGACCGGGACACTGAACACTGAAGCTTTCTTT.

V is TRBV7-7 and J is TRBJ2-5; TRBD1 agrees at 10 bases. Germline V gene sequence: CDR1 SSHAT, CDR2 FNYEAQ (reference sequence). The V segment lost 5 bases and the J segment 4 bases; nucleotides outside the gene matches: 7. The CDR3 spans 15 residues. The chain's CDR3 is CASSRDRGLRETQYF. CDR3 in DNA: TGTGCCAGCAGCAGAGACAGGGGGCTCAGAGAGACCCAGTACTTC.

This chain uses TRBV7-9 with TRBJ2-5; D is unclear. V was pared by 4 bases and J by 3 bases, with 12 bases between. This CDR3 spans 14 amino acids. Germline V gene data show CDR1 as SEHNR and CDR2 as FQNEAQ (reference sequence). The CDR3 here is CASSYTPFKETQYF. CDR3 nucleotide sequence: TGTGCCAGCAGCTATACTCCTTTCAAAGAGACCCAGTACTTC.